The 20 T cell receptor beta chains listed next were all sequenced from one sample in a study of T cell changes during pregnancy in multiple sclerosis. The protocol was immunoSEQ multiplex PCR, while the TCRdb copy is restricted to in-frame clones and leaves out a portion. The sample has 41,000 or so clones, roughly 87% seen once. This material consisted of CD4+ T cells from peripheral blood mononuclear cells, taken in the first trimester of pregnancy. These receptors were collected from a female donor with multiple sclerosis, enrolled in a pregnancy study.

The gene calls are TRBV5-1 and TRBJ2-1, with 7 bases matching TRBD2. J gave up 7 bases and V 8 bases, and 9 bases lay outside the gene matches. Germline CDR1 reads SGHRS; CDR2 reads YFSETQ. The CDR3 is made up of 13 amino acids. CDR3 region: CASSGTNGNEQFF. The CDR3 DNA is TGCGCCAGTTCCGGGACTAACGGGAATGAGCAGTTCTTC.

The chain couples TRBV13 to TRBJ2-6; TRBD2 matches 15 bases. The V segment lost 5 bases and the J segment 3 bases; nucleotides outside the gene matches: 5. This CDR3 has 18 amino acids. Germline CDR1 reads PRHDT; CDR2 reads FYEKMQ (reference sequence). As DNA, the CDR3 is TGTGCCAGCAGCCCTCCGGGACTAGCGGGAGGTGGGGCCAACGTCCTGACTTTC. Translating gives CASSPPGLAGGGANVLTF.

V gene TRBV13 combines with J gene TRBJ2-1; TRBD1 aligns across 7 bases. The germline V gene encodes CDR1 PRHDT and CDR2 FYEKMQ (reference sequence). The ends lost 6 bases at V and 4 bases at J; junction bases unmatched: 9. The length of the CDR3 is 15 residues. The CDR3 DNA sequence: TGTGCCAGCAGTCCGTCAACAGGGGTTTACAATGAGCAGTTCTTC. Its translation: CASSPSTGVYNEQFF.

The genes are TRBV6-1 and TRBJ1-4, with D perhaps TRBD1 (5 bases). Trimming pared 8 bases from V and 8 bases from J, leaving 9 bases between. The length of the CDR3 is 11 residues. Germline V gene data show CDR1 as MNHNS and CDR2 as SASEGT. For the CDR3, the DNA is TGTGCCAGCGGGACTTGGGAAAAACTGTTTTTT. Protein: CASGTWEKLFF.

This clone was observed a handful of times. The V gene is TRBV19, the J gene TRBJ1-5; 10 nucleotides agree with TRBD1. The CDR3 runs 17 residues. Germline-derived CDR1 and CDR2 are LNHDA and SQIVND (reference sequence). With V trimmed by 4 bases and J by 0 bases, 6 bases remained unmatched. Written as DNA, the CDR3 is TGTGCCAGTAGTACTAGTCGACAGGGGGCTAGCAATCAGCCCCAGCATTTT. Its translation is CASSTSRQGASNQPQHF.

V is TRBV19 and J is TRBJ2-5; D may be TRBD1 (6 bases). Germline lookup yields CDR1 LNHDA and CDR2 SQIVND (reference sequence). V shed 8 bases and J shed 4 bases, with 20 bases lying between them. The CDR3 sequence is 15 residues long. The CDR3 is CASQGTGMVGETQYF. The CDR3 nucleotides are TGTGCCAGTCAAGGAACAGGGATGGTAGGAGAGACCCAGTACTTC.

The rearrangement uses TRBV7-2 and TRBJ2-7; TRBD2 matches 7 bases. Germline-derived CDR1 and CDR2 are SGHTA and FQGNSA. The CDR3 is 14 amino acids. The ends lost 0 bases at V and 4 bases at J; junction bases unmatched: 3. The CDR3 nucleotides read TGTGCCAGCAGCTTAGCGGGAGGGCCTTACGAGCAGTACTTC. Its protein is CASSLAGGPYEQYF.

Here the CDR3 DNA reads TGTGCCAGTTCTAGCTTGGGACTAGCGGATTACAATGAGCAGTTCTTC. Its protein is CASSSLGLADYNEQFF. The chain employs TRBV27 and TRBJ2-1; 11 nucleotides line up with TRBD2. CDR1 and CDR2 (germline): MNHEY, SMNVEV (reference sequence). Trimming took 9 bases from V and 4 from J; bases not matched to a gene: 11. CDR3 size: 16 residues.

This rearrangement joins TRBV5-6 to TRBJ2-3; D is perhaps TRBD1 (5 bases). There are 16 residues in the CDR3. Per germline, CDR1 SGHDT and CDR2 YYEEEE. The V and J ends lost 0 bases and 2 bases respectively, with 13 bases between them. CDR3 DNA: TGTGCCAGCAGCTTGGGCAGGGTTGTTTCCACAGATACGCAGTATTTT. Its translation is CASSLGRVVSTDTQYF.

The rearrangement uses TRBV20-1 and TRBJ2-7, with a tentative D call TRBD2 (6 bases). V was clipped by 5 bases and J by 5 bases, with 10 bases between them. Germline V CDR1 and CDR2: DFQATT, SNEGSKA (reference sequence). The CDR3 covers 11 residues. CDR3 sequence (DNA): TGCAGTGCTGGGGGGTTCCACGAGCAGTACTTC. Protein sequence: CSAGGFHEQYF.

The rearrangement uses TRBV5-1 and TRBJ2-3; the D gene is possibly TRBD2 (5 bases). Germline V gene lookup returns CDR1 SGHRS and CDR2 YFSETQ. This CDR3 has 17 amino acids. Trimming stripped 4 bases from V and 2 bases from J, with 20 bases between. CDR3 region: CASSPYSLAGYTDTQYF. The CDR3 region has the DNA TGCGCCAGCAGCCCTTATTCTTTGGCGGGTTACACAGATACGCAGTATTTT.

The rearrangement links TRBV12-2 to TRBJ2-7; TRBD2, the table's D call, lacks a check against the DNA. TRBV12-2 is assigned pseudogene status. This CDR3 has 22 amino acids. This CDR3 is CASRRRRQRVAGGPTSEYEQYF. CDR3 DNA: TGTGCAAGTCGCCGCAGAAGGCAACGGGTAGCGGGAGGGCCAACATCCGAATACGAGCAGTACTTC.

The chain recombines TRBV9 with TRBJ1-1; TRBD1 agrees at 7 bases. The CDR3 runs 18 residues. The V and J ends lost 0 bases and 4 bases, in that order; junction bases with no gene match: 15. The germline gives CDR1 SGDLS, CDR2 YYNGEE. The CDR3 reads CASSVAVGGGRGSTEAFF. In DNA form, the CDR3 reads TGTGCCAGCAGCGTAGCGGTTGGAGGGGGCAGGGGAAGCACTGAAGCTTTCTTT.

V gene TRBV4-3 combines with J gene TRBJ1-2; 7 bases align to TRBD1. This CDR3 comprises 14 residues. The V gene end was trimmed by 4 bases and the J gene end by 5 bases; junction bases not matched to a gene: 7. Germline lookup yields CDR1 LGHNA and CDR2 YSLEER. CDR3 coding DNA: TGCGCCAGCAGCCCCGAGACAGGGAGTTATGGCTACACCTTC. This sequence encodes CASSPETGSYGYTF.

V usage is TRBV9 and J usage is TRBJ1-4; D ambiguous. In germline, CDR1 is SGDLS, CDR2 YYNGEE. The CDR3 length is 15 residues. Trimming stripped 4 bases from V and 2 bases from J, with 12 bases between. CDR3 amino acids: CASSPSHRTNEKLFF. The CDR3 DNA follows: TGTGCCAGCAGCCCGTCCCATCGGACTAATGAAAAACTGTTTTTT.

This rearrangement joins TRBV10-3 to TRBJ2-2; TRBD2 might be the D (6 bases). The V end was cut by 7 bases, the J end by 1 base, with 10 bases between. Germline CDR1 reads ENHRY; CDR2 reads SYGVKD. This CDR3 comprises 14 residues. CDR3 coding DNA: TGTGCCATCAAAAGGCGGGAGAACACCGGGGAGCTGTTTTTT. It encodes CAIKRRENTGELFF.

The chain employs TRBV27 and TRBJ2-3; D is perhaps TRBD2 (6 bases). CDR3 length: 17 amino acids. Germline loops: CDR1 MNHEY, CDR2 SMNVEV (reference sequence). The germline V and J ends were trimmed by 8 bases and 1 base, with 22 bases remaining between them. The CDR3 here is CASGGDVGGLGTDTQYF. DNA of the CDR3: TGTGCCAGCGGTGGGGATGTGGGAGGCCTAGGCACAGATACGCAGTATTTT.

The V call is TRBV7-9, the J call TRBJ2-7; D unclear. The CDR3 length is 13 residues. Germline CDR1 is SEHNR and CDR2 is FQNEAQ (reference sequence). V was cut by 3 bases and J by 5 bases, with 11 bases left in between. CDR3 DNA sequence: TGTGCCAGCAGCTTTGGCAGCGCAGACGAGCAGTACTTC. It codes for CASSFGSADEQYF.

The CDR3 loop reads CASSVGTSGPDTQYF. CDR3 nucleotide sequence: TGTGCCAGCAGCGTAGGCACTAGCGGGCCAGATACGCAGTATTTT. The chain employs TRBV9 and TRBJ2-3, with 9 bases identical to TRBD2. The V gene end was trimmed by 0 bases and the J gene end by 4 bases; junction bases not matched to a gene: 3. The germline V gene has CDR1 SGDLS and CDR2 YYNGEE. The CDR3 consists of 15 residues.

The V call is TRBV7-2, the J call TRBJ1-4; D unresolved. V lost 1 base and J 0 bases, leaving 9 bases between the germline ends. The CDR3 is 16 amino acids. Germline CDR1 is SGHTA and CDR2 is FQGNSA. CDR3 sequence: CASSLVSGSTNEKLFF. CDR3 nucleotide sequence: TGTGCCAGCAGCTTAGTTTCAGGTTCAACTAATGAAAAACTGTTTTTT.